The T cell receptor beta chain described here comes from a study of T-cell reconstitution after alpha-beta-depleted transplantation in children. Trimming took 2 bases from V and 6 from J, leaving 8 bases between them. Germline V lookup: CDR1 SGHTA, CDR2 FQGTGA. The CDR3 length is 12 residues. The TCRbeta library was prepared with unique molecular identifiers. TCRdb fed the PCR reads into MiXCR, producing one record per CDR3 protein. This repertoire shows 200,000 to 250,000 distinct CDR3 sequences, around 9.7% found once; its top ten account for 5% to 6%. This sequence originates from a human donor who donated a stem cell graft to a child with SCID. The chain has TRBV7-3 and TRBJ2-7; D not resolved. The starting material was PBMCs from the stem cell graft donor, obtained from the stem cell graft. The CDR3 protein is CASSLFSREQYF. The CDR3, as DNA: TGTGCCAGCAGCTTATTCTCGCGCGAGCAGTACTTC.